Listed here are 31 T cell receptor beta chains from one sample, sequenced in a study of blood T cells in healthy people across ages. Using a J-beta primer mix together with a sample-barcoded 5' primer, a second PCR was run for about 7 to 12 cycles. MiXCR was run by TCRdb on the 5' RACE reads, yielding one entry per CDR3 protein. This sample has over 750,000 distinct CDR3 sequences; 25% occur once, and the top ten carry 8% to 10%. This sample also appeared in a second study, on T cells of mothers and their children.

The sequencing input was blood. These receptor sequences come from a boy aged 10-17 years in good health.

This clonotype was detected only a few times. CDR3 DNA: TGTGCCAGCAGTTTCATGCGGGGCCTATACAATGAGCAGTTCTTC. This encodes CASSFMRGLYNEQFF. The gene calls are TRBV28 and TRBJ2-1; TRBD2 might be the D (6 bases). CDR3 length equals 15 residues. Trimming stripped 3 bases from V and 4 bases from J, with 13 bases between. Germline V gene sequence: CDR1 MDHEN, CDR2 SYDVKM.

Only a few counts were recorded for this clonotype. The rearrangement joins TRBV7-2 to TRBJ1-5; a possible D gene is TRBD1 (5 bases). V lost 8 bases and J 5 bases, leaving 13 bases between the germline ends. This CDR3 region has 13 residues. CDR1 is SGHTA, CDR2 FQGNSA, per germline. CDR3 residues: CASQLGGDQPQHF. CDR3 nucleotides: TGTGCCAGCCAACTGGGGGGGGATCAGCCCCAGCATTTT.

This sequence joins TRBV12-3 or TRBV12-4 and TRBJ1-2; 8 nucleotides align to TRBD1. This CDR3 comprises 14 residues. Trimming removed 5 bases from V and 7 bases from J; junction bases left unmatched: 9. CDR3 DNA sequence: TGTGCCAGCAGTCCAGGGGGCCCCGTCACTGGCTACACCTTC. Its translation: CASSPGGPVTGYTF.

V is TRBV6-2 or TRBV6-3 and J is TRBJ2-2, with D perhaps assigned TRBD1 or TRBD2 (6 bases each). With 1 base removed from V and 13 bases from J, the gap between germline ends came to 10 bases. CDR1 is MNHEY and CDR2 is SVGEGT in the germline V gene. The CDR3 spans 12 residues. CDR3 loop: CASSYLQGGLFF. CDR3 sequence (DNA): TGTGCCAGCAGTTACTTACAGGGAGGGCTGTTTTTT.

This clonotype has only a few counts. The junction shows a germline mismatch at one end, possibly a read error. The V call is TRBV3-1, the J call TRBJ2-5; a weak D match, TRBD2 (5 bases). The CDR3 contains 16 residues. CDR1 and CDR2 (germline): LGHDT, YNNKEL (reference sequence). CDR3 sequence reads: CAGSRRVSGSQETQYF. The CDR3 region has the DNA TGTGCCGGCAGTAGAAGGGTGAGCGGATCACAAGAGACCCAGTACTTC.

The chain joins TRBV4-2 to TRBJ2-1; D not certain. The CDR3 consists of 15 residues. Germline assignment: CDR1 LGHNA and CDR2 YNFKEQ. Trimming cost V 4 bases and J 3 bases, with 13 bases left between them. CDR3 in DNA: TGTGCCAGCAGCCTGGGGAATCGACTCTACAATGAGCAGTTCTTC. Translating it yields CASSLGNRLYNEQFF.

This clonotype was seen a handful of times. The rearrangement joins TRBV29-1 to TRBJ2-5; no definite D call. Germline V CDR1 and CDR2: SQVTM, ANQGSEA. V dropped 3 bases and J dropped 1 base, with 9 bases sitting between them. This CDR3 region has 13 residues. CDR3 in DNA: TGCAGCGTTGATGGATCTCCCCAAGAGACCCAGTACTTC. This encodes CSVDGSPQETQYF.

The chain couples TRBV2 to TRBJ1-1, with D unresolved. The V and J ends lost 7 bases and 2 bases respectively, with 8 bases between them. This CDR3 is 12 amino acids long. The V gene's germline CDR1 is SNHLY and CDR2 FYNNEI. CDR3 sequence reads: CASIQDNTEAFF. The DNA of the CDR3 is TGTGCCAGCATCCAAGATAACACTGAAGCTTTCTTT.

The V gene is TRBV27, the J gene TRBJ2-2, with D perhaps assigned TRBD1 or TRBD2 (5 bases each). Germline V gene lookup returns CDR1 MNHEY and CDR2 SMNVEV (reference sequence). Trimming stripped 5 bases from V and 1 base from J, with 11 bases between. The CDR3 runs to 15 residues. The CDR3, as DNA: TGTGCCAGCAGTCAGAGGGGACGGAACACCGGGGAGCTGTTTTTT. It yields the protein CASSQRGRNTGELFF.

This clonotype showed up just a few times. This rearrangement joins TRBV13 to TRBJ2-7, with 10 bases aligning to TRBD1. Germline V lookup: CDR1 PRHDT, CDR2 FYEKMQ (reference sequence). The J segment lost 7 bases and the V segment lost 4 bases, leaving 7 bases of the junction unmatched. This CDR3 contains 14 residues. DNA for the CDR3: TGTGCCAGCAGCTCGGGACAGGGGATAGGGGAGCAGTACTTC. Protein sequence: CASSSGQGIGEQYF.

This clonotype was counted only a few times. The CDR3 DNA follows: TGTGCCAGCAGACGGACTAGCGGGACCTACGAGCAGTACTTC. This codes for CASRRTSGTYEQYF. V usage is TRBV2 and J usage is TRBJ2-7; 12 nucleotides align to TRBD2. Per germline, CDR1 SNHLY and CDR2 FYNNEI. This CDR3 spans 14 amino acids. V trimming: 6 bases; J trimming: 2 bases; junction bases outside the gene matches: 2.

This clonotype has a handful of counts. The chain employs TRBV5-1 and TRBJ2-5; weak D call: TRBD2 (5 bases). With the DNA end fitting TRBJ2-1 better, the J assignment may be wrong. The CDR3 contains 13 residues. Germline lookup yields CDR1 SGHRS and CDR2 YFSETQ. CDR3 nucleotide sequence: TGCGCCAGCAGCTTCGGAGGTGGATATGAGCAGTTCTTC. Protein product: CASSFGGGYEQFF.

This clonotype was seen a handful of times. V usage is TRBV6-2 or TRBV6-3 and J usage is TRBJ2-1; D gene uncertain. V shed 5 bases and J shed 9 bases, with 8 bases lying between them. Per the germline V gene, CDR1 is MNHEY and CDR2 is SVGEGT. This CDR3 comprises 11 residues. This CDR3 reads CASSNSPEQFF. As DNA, the CDR3 is TGTGCCAGCAGTAATAGCCCTGAGCAGTTCTTC.

This rearrangement joins TRBV24-1 to TRBJ2-5, with D hard to call. The germline V gene has CDR1 KGHDR and CDR2 SFDVKD. CDR3 length equals 13 residues. Trimming removed 1 base from V and 3 bases from J, with 5 bases in between. The CDR3 loop is CATSDFPEETQYF. In DNA, the CDR3 is TGTGCCACCAGTGATTTCCCCGAAGAGACCCAGTACTTC.

This clonotype has only a few counts. The gene calls are TRBV7-9 and TRBJ2-7, with 8 bases fitting TRBD2. The CDR3 totals 15 residues. Germline CDR1 reads SEHNR; CDR2 reads FQNEAQ (reference sequence). V dropped 2 bases and J dropped 3; count of bases not matched to a gene: 6. The CDR3 nucleotides are TGTGCCAGCAGCTTAACTCAGCGGGGGCACTACGAGCAGTACTTC. Amino acid sequence: CASSLTQRGHYEQYF.

This chain connects TRBV5-1 to TRBJ2-7; the D gene is possibly TRBD1 (6 bases). The germline gives CDR1 SGHRS, CDR2 YFSETQ. This CDR3 comprises 13 residues. Trimming removed 4 bases at V and 5 bases at J, with 13 bases between. This CDR3 is CASSPDSSDEQYF. CDR3 coding DNA: TGCGCCAGCAGCCCGGACAGCTCAGACGAGCAGTACTTC. The full variable domain, in which reference TRBV5-1 and TRBJ2-7 provide the parts outside the CDR3, is KAGVTQTPRYLIKTRGQQVTLSCSPISGHRSVSWYQQTPGQGLQFLFEYFSETQRNKGNFPGRFSGRQFSNSRSEMNVSTLELGDSALYLCASSPDSSDEQYFGPGTRLTVT.

The chain employs TRBV10-2 and TRBJ2-3; D is unclear. Germline CDR1 and CDR2: WSHSY and SAAADI. Trimming took off 2 bases at V and 2 bases at J, with 8 bases between the two ends. The CDR3 contains 14 residues. The CDR3 nucleotides are TGCGCCAGCAGTGAGCGGCAGTCCACAGATACGCAGTATTTT. This encodes CASSERQSTDTQYF.

This clonotype has only a few counts. This chain uses TRBV5-1 with TRBJ2-5, with D possibly being TRBD1 (6 bases). V was trimmed by 4 bases and J by 2 bases, leaving 12 bases between them. CDR3 length: 14 residues. The germline CDR1 and CDR2 sequences are SGHRS and YFSETQ. The CDR3 DNA sequence: TGCGCCAGCAGCGGCTGGACAGCTCAAGAGACCCAGTACTTC. Protein product: CASSGWTAQETQYF.

The V gene is TRBV6-5, the J gene TRBJ2-7; unclear D gene. Germline V gene lookup returns CDR1 MNHEY and CDR2 SVGAGI. The CDR3 extends over 11 amino acids. V lost 2 bases, J lost 7 bases, and 6 bases lay in between. The DNA of the CDR3 is TGTGCCAGCAGTTACGGTCAGGAGCAGTACTTC. Residues: CASSYGQEQYF.

The chain employs TRBV5-8 and TRBJ2-7, with a tentative D call TRBD1 (6 bases). Germline V CDR1 and CDR2: SGHTS, YDEGEE. This CDR3 region has 16 residues. V was shortened by 3 bases and J by 0 bases, with 16 bases between the two germline ends. CDR3 amino acids: CASSYSGTKSSYEQYF. CDR3 sequence (DNA): TGTGCCAGCAGCTACTCCGGGACAAAAAGCTCCTACGAGCAGTACTTC.

V and J are TRBV7-2 and TRBJ1-6; 9 bases line up with TRBD1. CDR3 length: 15 residues. Germline CDR1 reads SGHTA; CDR2 reads FQGNSA. With V trimmed by 1 base and J by 10 bases, 5 bases remained unmatched. This CDR3 is CASSLVGGTGSPLHF. CDR3 coding DNA: TGTGCCAGCAGCTTAGTAGGGGGGACAGGGTCACCCCTCCACTTT.

This clonotype has a handful of counts. The chain combines TRBV18 with TRBJ2-5; D is undetermined. CDR1 is KGHSH and CDR2 is LQKENI in the germline V gene. V dropped 6 bases and J dropped 2 bases, with 19 bases sitting between them. The CDR3 contains 16 residues. The CDR3 protein is CASSFRNWTEQETQYF. In DNA, the CDR3 is TGTGCCAGCTCGTTCAGGAACTGGACGGAACAAGAGACCCAGTACTTC.

In this sample, this clonotype turned up a few times. This chain connects TRBV12-3 or TRBV12-4 to TRBJ1-4; TRBD1 is a possible D gene (6 bases). V dropped 5 bases and J dropped 10 bases, with 20 bases sitting between them. The CDR3 loop spans 15 amino acids. CDR3 in DNA: TGTGCCAGCAGTCTAACTACCGGGACATTCGGAAAACTGTTTTTT. Translating it yields CASSLTTGTFGKLFF.

Remarks on this clonotype: No conserved phenylalanine or tryptophan ends this CDR3, so it is likely a read error. The limits of the CDR3 on the DNA are not certain, so only TCRdb's listed CDR3 is given. The chain couples TRBV7-2 to TRBJ1-2; the table's D call, TRBD1, was not checked against the DNA. The germline gives CDR1 SGHTA, CDR2 FQGNSA. The CDR3 is 14 residues long, counting both termini. The CDR3 loop is CASSLEYNGQGSTL.

V is TRBV5-1 and J is TRBJ1-6; a weak D match, TRBD1 (6 bases). This CDR3 has 15 amino acids. Germline V CDR1 and CDR2: SGHRS, YFSETQ. Trimming removed 4 bases from V and 0 bases from J, with 8 bases in between. The CDR3 nucleotides read TGCGCCAGCAGCCCGGACAGCTCCTATAATTCACCCCTCCACTTT. Translating gives CASSPDSSYNSPLHF. Together with reference TRBV5-1 and TRBJ1-6, the CDR3 gives the full variable domain: KAGVTQTPRYLIKTRGQQVTLSCSPISGHRSVSWYQQTPGQGLQFLFEYFSETQRNKGNFPGRFSGRQFSNSRSEMNVSTLELGDSALYLCASSPDSSYNSPLHFGNGTRLTVT.

This clonotype was seen a few times. V gene TRBV7-9 combines with J gene TRBJ2-5; no clear D. This CDR3 is built from 13 residues. V gave up 8 bases and J gave up 2 bases, with 12 bases separating them. Per the germline V gene, CDR1 is SEHNR and CDR2 is FQNEAQ (reference sequence). The CDR3 here is CASFGTYQETQYF. CDR3 sequence (DNA): TGTGCCAGCTTTGGCACTTATCAAGAGACCCAGTACTTC.

V and J are TRBV10-3 and TRBJ1-2; D not resolved. CDR1 is ENHRY and CDR2 is SYGVKD in the germline V gene. Trimming stripped 6 bases from V and 6 bases from J, with 17 bases between. The CDR3 is made up of 14 amino acids. The chain's CDR3 is CAIRPSERRDGYTF. The CDR3 nucleotides are TGTGCCATCAGACCATCGGAAAGGAGAGATGGCTACACCTTC.

The chain joins TRBV13 to TRBJ2-1, with TRBD2 identical over 9 bases. Germline lookup yields CDR1 PRHDT and CDR2 FYEKMQ (reference sequence). This CDR3 has 16 amino acids. The V gene end was trimmed by 1 base and the J gene end by 7 bases; junction bases not matched to a gene: 8. The CDR3 DNA follows: TGTGCCAGCAGCTTAGCCCGGACTAGCGCTAGGAATGAGCAGTTCTTC. It translates to CASSLARTSARNEQFF. Together with reference TRBV13 and TRBJ2-1, the CDR3 gives the full variable domain: AAGVIQSPRHLIKEKRETATLKCYPIPRHDTVYWYQQGPGQDPQFLISFYEKMQSDKGSIPDRFSAQQFSDYHSELNMSSLELGDSALYFCASSLARTSARNEQFFGPGTRLTVL.

This clonotype was counted only a few times. The chain uses TRBV20-1 and TRBJ2-5; perhaps TRBD2 as D (5 bases). The CDR3 is 15 residues long. Germline V gene lookup returns CDR1 DFQATT and CDR2 SNEGSKA (reference sequence). The germline V and J ends were trimmed by 6 bases and 1 base, with 18 bases remaining between them. The CDR3 loop is CSAEGPPAGQETQYF. The CDR3 nucleotides are TGCAGTGCAGAGGGCCCCCCCGCTGGCCAAGAGACCCAGTACTTC.

The chain couples TRBV5-1 to TRBJ2-5; D is uncertain. Judging by the DNA end, TRBJ2-1 fits better; the J call may be wrong. CDR1 is SGHRS and CDR2 is YFSETQ in the germline V gene. This CDR3 spans 12 amino acids. CDR3 bases: TGCGCCAGCAGCCAAATGAGCCATGAGCAGTTCTTC. It codes for CASSQMSHEQFF.

The chain employs TRBV5-6 and TRBJ2-5; D not certain. The CDR3 spans 16 residues. The germline gives CDR1 SGHDT, CDR2 YYEEEE. V was cut by 0 bases and J by 4 bases, with 16 bases left in between. Here the CDR3 reads CASSLEAVYTGETQYF. The CDR3 region has the DNA TGTGCCAGCAGCTTGGAGGCCGTATATACGGGAGAGACCCAGTACTTC.